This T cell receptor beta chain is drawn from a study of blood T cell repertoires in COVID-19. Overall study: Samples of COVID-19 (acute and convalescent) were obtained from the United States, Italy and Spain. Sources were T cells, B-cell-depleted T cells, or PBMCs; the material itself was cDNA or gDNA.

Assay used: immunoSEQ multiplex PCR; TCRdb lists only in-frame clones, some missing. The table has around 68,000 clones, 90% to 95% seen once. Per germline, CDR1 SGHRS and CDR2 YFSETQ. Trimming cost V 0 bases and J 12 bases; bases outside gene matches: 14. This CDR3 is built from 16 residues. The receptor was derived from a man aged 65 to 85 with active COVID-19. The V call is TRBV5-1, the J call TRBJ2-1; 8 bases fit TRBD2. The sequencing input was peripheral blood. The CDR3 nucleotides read TGCGCCAGCAGCTTGGCCGGGGGGGGTACCCGTCTGGTGCAGTTCTTC. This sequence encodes CASSLAGGGTRLVQFF.